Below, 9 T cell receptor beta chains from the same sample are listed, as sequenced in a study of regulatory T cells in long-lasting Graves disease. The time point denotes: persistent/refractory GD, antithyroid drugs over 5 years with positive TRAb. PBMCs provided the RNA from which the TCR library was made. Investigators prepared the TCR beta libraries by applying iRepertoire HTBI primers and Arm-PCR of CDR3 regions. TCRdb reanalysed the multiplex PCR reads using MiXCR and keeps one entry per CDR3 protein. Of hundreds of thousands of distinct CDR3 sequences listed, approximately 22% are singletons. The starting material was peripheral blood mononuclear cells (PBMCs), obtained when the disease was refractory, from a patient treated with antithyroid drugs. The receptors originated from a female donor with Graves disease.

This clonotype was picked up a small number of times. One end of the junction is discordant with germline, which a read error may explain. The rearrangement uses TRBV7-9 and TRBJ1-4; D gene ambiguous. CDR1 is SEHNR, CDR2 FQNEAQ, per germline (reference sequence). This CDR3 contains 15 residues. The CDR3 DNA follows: TGTGCCAGCAGCGCTTCGGATGCAACTAATAAAAAACTGTTTTTT. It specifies CASSASDATNKKLFF.

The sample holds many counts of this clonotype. CDR3 sequence reads: CASSYSAAGLGGYTF. In DNA form, the CDR3 reads TGTGCCAGCAGTTACTCGGCTGCGGGGCTGGGTGGCTACACCTTC. The chain is built from TRBV6-5 and TRBJ1-2, with a possible D match to TRBD1 (5 bases). V dropped 0 bases and J dropped 7 bases, with 15 bases sitting between them. CDR1 is MNHEY, CDR2 SVGAGI, per germline. The CDR3 covers 15 residues.

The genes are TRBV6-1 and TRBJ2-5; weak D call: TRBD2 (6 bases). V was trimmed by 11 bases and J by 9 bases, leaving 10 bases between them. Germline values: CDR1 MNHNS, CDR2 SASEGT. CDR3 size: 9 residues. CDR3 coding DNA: TGTGCCCGCTGGGAGGCCCAGTACTTC. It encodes CARWEAQYF.

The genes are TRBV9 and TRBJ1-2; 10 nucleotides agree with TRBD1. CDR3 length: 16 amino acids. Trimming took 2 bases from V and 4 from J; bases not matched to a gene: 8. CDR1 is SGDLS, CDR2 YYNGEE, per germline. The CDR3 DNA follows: TGTGCCAGCAGCGTCGGGACAGGGGCCGGGAGCTATGGCTACACCTTC. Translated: CASSVGTGAGSYGYTF.

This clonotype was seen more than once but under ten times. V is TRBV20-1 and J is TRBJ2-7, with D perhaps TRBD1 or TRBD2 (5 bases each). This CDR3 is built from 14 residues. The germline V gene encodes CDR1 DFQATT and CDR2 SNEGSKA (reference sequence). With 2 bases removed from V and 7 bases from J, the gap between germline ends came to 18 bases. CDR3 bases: TGCAGTGCTAGAACGGGACCGCTAGATCGGGAGCAGTACTTC. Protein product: CSARTGPLDREQYF.

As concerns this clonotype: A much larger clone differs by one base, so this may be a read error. The CDR3, as DNA: TGTGCCAGCAGTTTAGAAGGGAATTTACCCCTCCACTTT. Translating gives CASSLEGNLPLHF. The V gene is TRBV12-3 or TRBV12-4, the J gene TRBJ1-6; D unclear. The CDR3 consists of 13 residues.

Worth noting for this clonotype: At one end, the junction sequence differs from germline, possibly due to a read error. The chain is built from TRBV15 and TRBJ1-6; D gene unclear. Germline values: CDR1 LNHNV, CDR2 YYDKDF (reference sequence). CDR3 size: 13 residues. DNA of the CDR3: TGTGCCACCGGACCTGGCTATAGTTCACCCCTCCACTTT. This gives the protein CATGPGYSSPLHF.

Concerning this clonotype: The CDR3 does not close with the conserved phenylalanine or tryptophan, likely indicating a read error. CDR3 in amino acids: CASSSEQGPIYEQYS. CDR3 in DNA: TGCGCCAGCAGCTCGGAACAGGGCCCAATTTACGAGCAGTACTCC. The chain couples TRBV5-1 to TRBJ2-7; D may be TRBD1 (6 bases). V was trimmed by 3 bases and J by 4 bases, leaving 17 bases between them. Per the germline V gene, CDR1 is SGHRS and CDR2 is YFSETQ. This CDR3 region has 15 residues.

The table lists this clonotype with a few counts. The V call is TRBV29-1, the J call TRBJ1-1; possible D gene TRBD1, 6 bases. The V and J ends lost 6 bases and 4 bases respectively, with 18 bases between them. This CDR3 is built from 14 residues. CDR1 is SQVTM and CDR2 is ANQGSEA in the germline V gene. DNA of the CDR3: TGCAGCGTCCCGCGTGGGGGCGCGGGCACTGAAGCTTTCTTT. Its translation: CSVPRGGAGTEAFF.